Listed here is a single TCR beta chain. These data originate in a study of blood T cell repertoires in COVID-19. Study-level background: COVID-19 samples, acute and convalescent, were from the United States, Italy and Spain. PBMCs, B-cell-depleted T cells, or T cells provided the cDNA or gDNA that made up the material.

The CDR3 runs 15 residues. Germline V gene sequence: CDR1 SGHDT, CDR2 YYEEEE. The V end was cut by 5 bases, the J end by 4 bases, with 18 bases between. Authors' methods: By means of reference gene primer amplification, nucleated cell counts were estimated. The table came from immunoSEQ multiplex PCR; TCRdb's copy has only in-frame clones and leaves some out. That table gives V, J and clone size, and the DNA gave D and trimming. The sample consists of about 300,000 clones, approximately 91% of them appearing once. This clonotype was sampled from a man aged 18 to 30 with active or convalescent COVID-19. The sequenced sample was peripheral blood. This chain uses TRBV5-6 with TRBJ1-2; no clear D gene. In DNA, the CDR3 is TGTGCCAGCAGACCCCCCCAGAATTCCCTCTATGGCTACACCTTC. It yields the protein CASRPPQNSLYGYTF.